The clone carrying this T cell receptor beta chain was counted once. These data originate in a study of T cell responses to AZD1222 COVID-19 vaccine. Clones were sequenced by immunoSEQ multiplex PCR, and TCRdb holds only the in-frame ones, with some missing. The sample carries about 110,000 clones, about 90% recorded once. The germline CDR1 and CDR2 sequences are LGHNA and YSLEER. This CDR3 comprises 16 residues. Trimming removed 4 bases from V and 5 bases from J; junction bases left unmatched: 11. The receptor was derived from an adult in good health. This sample comprised peripheral blood, obtained on day 0 of AZD1222 vaccination. The chain is built from TRBV4-3 and TRBJ2-7; 10 bases match TRBD2. CDR3 sequence: CASSLHGKLAGDEQYF. In nucleotides, the CDR3 is TGCGCCAGCAGCCTCCACGGGAAGCTAGCGGGAGACGAGCAGTACTTC.